This is a list of T cell receptor beta chains from one sample in a study of cytomegalovirus exposure and HLA in healthy donors. Profiled with immunoSEQ multiplex PCR; TCRdb holds only in-frame clones, not every one. The table records around 190,000 clones, around nine tenths of them present only once. Sequencing used PBMCs. The receptor source for this set is a man aged 25-45 years in good health and CMV-seropositive. CDR3s include the opening cysteine and the closing phenylalanine or tryptophan. Each record gives: D gene, clone size, J gene, V gene, CDR3 protein, CDR3 DNA. The D gene is left open where the match is weak. Size is stated for part of the rows, as once, few or many counts, or as a class when the clone is expanded.

D: NA; size: NA; J: TRBJ1-4; V: TRBV20-1; CDR3: CSARGVELFF; DNA: TGCAGTGCTAGGGGAGTCGAACTGTTTTTT
D: NA; size: NA; J: TRBJ2-3; V: TRBV30; CDR3: CAWSVIQDTQYF; DNA: TGTGCCTGGAGTGTAATCCAAGATACGCAGTATTTT
D: NA; size: NA; J: TRBJ1-3; V: TRBV27; CDR3: CASPDWEITQGNTIYF; DNA: TGTGCCAGTCCGGACTGGGAAATTACTCAAGGAAACACCATATATTTT
D: TRBD2; size: NA; J: TRBJ2-3; V: TRBV9; CDR3: CASSVGGRVGDTQYF; DNA: TGTGCCAGCAGCGTAGGCGGGAGGGTTGGAGATACGCAGTATTTT
D: NA; size: once; J: TRBJ2-5; V: TRBV25-1; CDR3: CASAPLGSAEETQYF; DNA: TGTGCCAGCGCCCCCCTGGGATCGGCCGAAGAGACCCAGTACTTC
D: NA; size: NA; J: TRBJ2-7; V: TRBV5-1; CDR3: CASSLEGGVSYEQYF; DNA: TGCGCCAGCAGCTTGGAAGGGGGGGTATCCTACGAGCAGTACTTC
D: NA; size: once; J: TRBJ2-6; V: TRBV28; CDR3: CASSVTRPGANVLTF; DNA: TGTGCCAGCAGTGTGACTCGTCCTGGGGCCAACGTCCTGACTTTC
D: NA; size: once; J: TRBJ1-2; V: TRBV6-1; CDR3: CASSPPTENYGYTF; DNA: TGTGCCAGCTCCCCTCCAACAGAGAACTATGGCTACACCTTC
D: TRBD1; size: NA; J: TRBJ1-2; V: TRBV28; CDR3: CASSLYGTGSKGYTF; DNA: TGTGCCAGCAGTTTATACGGGACAGGGTCTAAAGGCTACACCTTC
D: TRBD1; size: NA; J: TRBJ1-2; V: TRBV5-4; CDR3: CASSLAPGQGFGYTF; DNA: TGTGCCAGCAGCTTGGCGCCGGGACAGGGATTTGGCTACACCTTC
D: NA; size: few; J: TRBJ1-5; V: TRBV4-1; CDR3: CASSQEAGKDQPQHF; DNA: TGCGCCAGCAGCCAAGAGGCGGGGAAGGATCAGCCCCAGCATTTT
D: TRBD1; size: NA; J: TRBJ2-2; V: TRBV7-9; CDR3: CASSLGDRIRPPNTGELFF; DNA: TGTGCCAGCAGCTTAGGGGACAGGATAAGACCCCCGAACACCGGGGAGCTGTTTTTT
D: NA; size: NA; J: TRBJ1-5; V: TRBV4-1; CDR3: CASSQLGGNNQPQHF; DNA: TGCGCCAGCAGCCAATTGGGGGGAAACAATCAGCCCCAGCATTTT
D: NA; size: NA; J: TRBJ2-2; V: TRBV5-6; CDR3: CASSSDVRTAGELFF; DNA: TGTGCCAGCAGCTCCGACGTGCGGACCGCCGGGGAGCTGTTTTTT
D: TRBD2; size: NA; J: TRBJ2-7; V: TRBV5-1; CDR3: CASSFTSGIDSYEQYF; DNA: TGCGCCAGCAGCTTTACTAGCGGGATCGACTCCTACGAGCAGTACTTC
D: NA; size: NA; J: TRBJ2-7; V: TRBV20-1; CDR3: CSAPKSYEQYF; DNA: TGCAGTGCCCCGAAATCCTACGAGCAGTACTTC
D: TRBD1; size: NA; J: TRBJ1-2; V: TRBV28; CDR3: CASSSDRGYGYTF; DNA: TGTGCCAGCAGTTCGGACAGGGGCTATGGCTACACCTTC
D: NA; size: NA; J: TRBJ2-2; V: TRBV28; CDR3: CASSPAGTGELFF; DNA: TGTGCCAGCAGCCCTGCGGGGACCGGGGAGCTGTTTTTT
D: NA; size: few; J: TRBJ1-1; V: TRBV9; CDR3: CASSVEGFTEAFF; DNA: TGTGCCAGCAGCGTAGAGGGGTTTACTGAAGCTTTCTTT
D: NA; size: NA; J: TRBJ1-6; V: TRBV6-6; CDR3: CASSRYREGNSPLHF; DNA: TGTGCCAGCAGTCGCTACAGGGAGGGCAATTCACCCCTCCACTTT
D: NA; size: NA; J: TRBJ2-2; V: TRBV6-1; CDR3: CAAGADTGELFF; DNA: TGTGCCGCAGGAGCGGACACCGGGGAGCTGTTTTTT
D: NA; size: NA; J: TRBJ2-7; V: TRBV29-1; CDR3: CSGQGYHEQYF; DNA: TGCAGCGGTCAGGGGTACCACGAGCAGTACTTC
D: NA; size: NA; J: TRBJ2-6; V: TRBV6-4; CDR3: CASSEGVGSGANVLTF; DNA: TGTGCCAGCAGTGAGGGCGTGGGCTCTGGGGCCAACGTCCTGACTTTC
D: TRBD1; size: NA; J: TRBJ2-7; V: TRBV2; CDR3: CASSVGRGRWEQYF; DNA: TGTGCCAGCAGTGTGGGCAGGGGGCGGTGGGAGCAGTACTTC
D: NA; size: NA; J: TRBJ2-3; V: TRBV1; CDR3: CTSSQRGGHDTDTQYF; DNA: TGCACCAGCAGCCAGCGAGGGGGGCACGACACAGATACGCAGTATTTT
D: NA; size: NA; J: TRBJ2-7; V: TRBV7-9; CDR3: CASSLASGGYYGEQYF; DNA: TGTGCCAGCAGCTTAGCATCCGGGGGCTACTACGGCGAGCAGTACTTC
D: NA; size: few; J: TRBJ1-5; V: TRBV6-1; CDR3: CATKTGPGNQPQHF; DNA: TGTGCCACCAAGACAGGCCCTGGCAATCAGCCCCAGCATTTT
D: TRBD2; size: NA; J: TRBJ2-2; V: TRBV7-2; CDR3: CASSLQSGLAVGELFF; DNA: TGTGCCAGCAGCTTACAGTCGGGACTAGCGGTTGGGGAGCTGTTTTTT
D: NA; size: once; J: TRBJ2-4; V: TRBV19; CDR3: CASSTGTSGIAKNIQYF; DNA: TGTGCCAGTAGTACAGGAACCTCAGGGATAGCCAAAAACATTCAGTACTTC
D: NA; size: NA; J: TRBJ1-5; V: TRBV6-5; CDR3: CASGGRGPQHF; DNA: TGTGCCAGCGGGGGGCGGGGGCCCCAGCATTTT
D: NA; size: NA; J: TRBJ2-1; V: TRBV18; CDR3: CASSPQGLDRYDGNEQFF; DNA: TGTGCCAGCTCACCTCAGGGGCTCGACAGGTATGATGGCAATGAGCAGTTCTTC
D: TRBD1; size: once; J: TRBJ1-6; V: TRBV6-1; CDR3: CASSEVSRWDRRNSPLHF; DNA: TGTGCCAGCAGTGAAGTATCCCGCTGGGACAGGAGAAATTCACCCCTCCACTTT
D: NA; size: NA; J: TRBJ1-6; V: TRBV11-3; CDR3: CASSLGISYNSPLHF; DNA: TGTGCCAGCAGCTTAGGCATCTCCTATAATTCACCCCTCCACTTT
D: NA; size: few; J: TRBJ1-6; V: TRBV6-5; CDR3: CASSLKSGEDSPLHF; DNA: TGTGCCAGCAGCCTTAAATCAGGGGAGGATTCACCCCTCCACTTT
D: NA; size: NA; J: TRBJ2-7; V: TRBV9; CDR3: CASSVAPGPSYEQYF; DNA: TGTGCCAGCAGCGTAGCTCCGGGTCCTTCCTACGAGCAGTACTTC
D: TRBD2; size: NA; J: TRBJ2-5; V: TRBV5-1; CDR3: CASSLGASGSEETQYF; DNA: TGCGCCAGCAGCTTGGGGGCTAGCGGGAGTGAAGAGACCCAGTACTTC
D: NA; size: NA; J: TRBJ1-2; V: TRBV6-5; CDR3: CASSYSTLVGYTF; DNA: TGTGCCAGCAGTTACTCGACGCTGGTTGGCTACACCTTC
D: TRBD2; size: once; J: TRBJ2-1; V: TRBV2; CDR3: CASGRTSSYNEQFF; DNA: TGTGCCAGCGGTCGGACTAGCAGCTACAATGAGCAGTTCTTC
D: TRBD2; size: NA; J: TRBJ2-7; V: TRBV2; CDR3: CASSGTSVSYEQYF; DNA: TGTGCCAGCAGTGGGACTAGCGTTTCCTACGAGCAGTACTTC
D: NA; size: NA; J: TRBJ1-1; V: TRBV6-6; CDR3: CASSRAEAEAFF; DNA: TGTGCCAGCAGCAGGGCGGAGGCTGAAGCTTTCTTT
D: NA; size: NA; J: TRBJ2-2; V: TRBV5-1; CDR3: CASSEGGAPNTGELFF; DNA: TGCGCCAGCAGCGAAGGGGGGGCCCCGAACACCGGGGAGCTGTTTTTT
D: NA; size: NA; J: TRBJ1-1; V: TRBV6-1; CDR3: CASSESGAFF; DNA: TGTGCCAGCAGTGAATCAGGAGCTTTCTTT
D: TRBD1; size: NA; J: TRBJ1-4; V: TRBV29-1; CDR3: CSAQDRGARKLFF; DNA: TGCAGCGCCCAGGACAGGGGTGCAAGAAAACTGTTTTTT
D: NA; size: NA; J: TRBJ1-1; V: TRBV19; CDR3: CASSISPLYEAFF; DNA: TGTGCCAGTAGTATATCCCCCCTCTATGAAGCTTTCTTT
D: NA; size: NA; J: TRBJ1-1; V: TRBV7-6; CDR3: CASSLGQIYTEAFF; DNA: TGTGCCAGCAGCTTAGGGCAGATTTACACTGAAGCTTTCTTT
D: NA; size: NA; J: TRBJ2-2; V: TRBV5-1; CDR3: CASSLVATNTGELFF; DNA: TGCGCCAGCAGCTTGGTGGCCACCAACACCGGGGAGCTGTTTTTT
D: NA; size: NA; J: TRBJ1-5; V: TRBV6-4; CDR3: CASSLQDNQPQHF; DNA: TGTGCCAGCAGTCTACAGGATAATCAGCCCCAGCATTTT
D: NA; size: NA; J: TRBJ2-7; V: TRBV5-6; CDR3: CASSLASFSYEQYF; DNA: TGTGCCAGCAGCTTGGCCAGCTTCTCCTACGAGCAGTACTTC
D: NA; size: NA; J: TRBJ2-3; V: TRBV11-3; CDR3: CASSLVGGSTDTQYF; DNA: TGTGCCAGCAGCTTAGTGGGAGGAAGCACAGATACGCAGTATTTT
D: TRBD1; size: NA; J: TRBJ2-2; V: TRBV7-9; CDR3: CASSGTGVAGELFF; DNA: TGTGCCAGCAGTGGGACAGGAGTGGCCGGGGAGCTGTTTTTT
D: TRBD1; size: NA; J: TRBJ2-7; V: TRBV6-5; CDR3: CAASPSGTGTEQYF; DNA: TGTGCCGCGTCCCCGTCCGGGACAGGGACCGAGCAGTACTTC
D: NA; size: NA; J: TRBJ1-1; V: TRBV5-1; CDR3: CASSLVPNSNTEAFF; DNA: TGCGCCAGCAGCTTGGTGCCCAATTCGAACACTGAAGCTTTCTTT